Listed here are 7 T cell receptor beta chains from one sample, sequenced in a study of a mutant IDH1 vaccine in newly diagnosed glioma. Which antigens these TCRs recognize remains unknown. Repertoires were generated with immunoSEQ multiplex PCR, while TCRdb's copy carries only in-frame clones and drops some. The sample consists of some 60,000 clones, about 84% of them appearing once. Time point given: week 11, during vaccination. In every dose of vaccine, 300 ug of mutant IDH1 20-mer peptide was given alongside topical imiquimod. Material: PBMCs, obtained from a glioma patient whose treatment included an IDH1 peptide vaccine. The origin of the receptors is a man aged 25 to 40 with glioma.

In DNA form, the CDR3 reads TGTGCCAGCAGCTTGGCCCCCAGTTTCAATGAGCAGTTCTTC. This translates into CASSLAPSFNEQFF. The V and J genes are TRBV5-8 and TRBJ2-1; D unresolved. Per the germline V gene, CDR1 is SGHTS and CDR2 is YDEGEE. The CDR3 spans 14 residues. Deletions cut 0 bases from V and 6 bases from J, with 10 bases between. Combining the CDR3 with reference TRBV5-8 and TRBJ2-1 gives the whole variable domain EAGVTQSPTHLIKTRGQQATLRCSPISGHTSVYWYQQALGLGLQFLLWYDEGEERNRGNFPPRFSGRQFPNYSSELNVNALELEDSALYLCASSLAPSFNEQFFGPGTRLTVL.

This chain connects TRBV7-3 to TRBJ1-1; D is uncertain. V lost 5 bases and J 1 base, leaving 8 bases between the germline ends. Germline V CDR1 and CDR2: SGHTA, FQGTGA. This CDR3 comprises 13 residues. CDR3 in amino acids: CASSHWANTEAFF. For the CDR3, the DNA is TGTGCCAGCAGCCACTGGGCGAACACTGAAGCTTTCTTT.

The chain couples TRBV12-5 to TRBJ2-7; no clear D gene. Germline V gene data show CDR1 as LGHNT and CDR2 as FRNRAP. This CDR3 region has 13 residues. Deletions cut 1 base from V and 1 base from J, with 5 bases between. CDR3 in amino acids: CASGLEYSYEQYF. In DNA form, the CDR3 reads TGTGCTAGTGGTTTGGAGTATTCCTACGAGCAGTACTTC.

V is TRBV29-1 and J is TRBJ2-3, with D tentatively TRBD2 (6 bases). The CDR3 is 13 residues long. V shed 6 bases and J shed 5 bases, with 15 bases lying between them. The germline gives CDR1 SQVTM, CDR2 ANQGSEA. Here the CDR3 DNA reads TGCAGCGTAGGAGGGCGGGTTCTAGATACGCAGTATTTT. Amino acids: CSVGGRVLDTQYF.

The chain employs TRBV19 and TRBJ2-7; D is uncertain. This CDR3 region has 13 residues. Between the trimmed V and J ends, which lost 3 bases and 2 bases, there was a span of 8 bases. CDR1 and CDR2 from the germline V gene are LNHDA and SQIVND (reference sequence). CDR3 amino acids: CASSIGRTYEQYF. CDR3 bases: TGTGCCAGTAGTATTGGGCGGACCTACGAGCAGTACTTC. Full variable domain (rest looked up from reference TRBV19 and TRBJ2-7): DGGITQSPKYLFRKEGQNVTLSCEQNLNHDAMYWYRQDPGQGLRLIYYSQIVNDFQKGDIAEGYSVSREKKESFPLTVTSAQKNPTAFYLCASSIGRTYEQYFGPGTRLTVT.

V gene TRBV7-8 combines with J gene TRBJ2-5; TRBD1 aligns across 10 bases. V lost 5 bases and J lost 4; bases outside the gene matches: 1. This CDR3 is built from 13 residues. Germline lookup yields CDR1 SGHVS and CDR2 FQNEAQ. Here the CDR3 reads CASSGQGGETQYF. Here the CDR3 DNA reads TGTGCCAGCAGCGGACAGGGGGGAGAGACCCAGTACTTC.

J is TRBJ1-1 and V is TRBV5-5; tentatively, D is TRBD1 (6 bases). The germline V gene has CDR1 SGHKS and CDR2 YYEKEE (reference sequence). Trimming removed 0 bases from V and 5 bases from J, with 11 bases in between. The CDR3 is 14 amino acids. This CDR3 reads CASSLEGGLTEAFF. The CDR3 bases are TGTGCCAGCAGCTTGGAGGGGGGCTTGACTGAAGCTTTCTTT.